Described below is a single TCR beta chain sequence and its context. The antigen remains unidentified. This entry is derived from a study of cytomegalovirus exposure and HLA in healthy donors. General study findings and limits: In a later analysis, compared with equally common non-associated chains, HLA-associated beta chains were more expanded. Several of the most significant clusters were apparently associated with common viral pathogens in a later analysis.

J lost 2 bases, V lost 0 bases, and 5 bases had no gene match. Germline CDR1 reads LGHNA; CDR2 reads YNFKEQ. The CDR3 totals 18 residues. The primer mix had 60 Vbeta and 13 Jbeta primers. In the authors' workflow: In a later analysis, about 11 million of tens of millions of unique beta chains occurred in at least two donors. TCRdb's table, derived via immunoSEQ multiplex PCR, lists solely in-frame clones and lacks some. That table gives V, J and clone size, and the DNA gave D and trimming. The repertoire holds around 140,000 clones, with over 65% as singletons. The source of this sequence is a female donor in good health and CMV-seronegative. V and J are TRBV4-2 and TRBJ2-7; the match to TRBD2 covers 15 bases. The material sequenced was PBMCs. The CDR3 nucleotides read TGTGCCAGCAGCCAAGAGGTTGGACTAGCGGGGGGGCCCTACGAGCAGTACTTC. This translates into CASSQEVGLAGGPYEQYF.